One TCR beta chain is described in this entry. The target antigen is unknown. Sequencing used immunoSEQ multiplex PCR; TCRdb keeps in-frame clones, though not all of them. The table shows 27,000 or so clones, with about 89% occurring only once. These data are taken from a study of T cells in narcolepsy. Whole-study findings and limits: Reportedly, autoreactive clonotypes were serially detected in patients' blood but not controls'.

V lost 6 bases and J 2 bases, leaving 13 bases between the germline ends. In germline, CDR1 is MNHNY, CDR2 SVGAGI (reference sequence). The CDR3 has 14 residues. This receptor was taken from a human donor with narcolepsy. V is TRBV6-6 and J is TRBJ2-5; D not resolved. Sequenced input: CD45RA- memory CD4+ T cells from PBMCs. CDR3 DNA: TGTGCCAGCAGCCCCACGGGCTTACAAGAGACCCAGTACTTC. Protein sequence: CASSPTGLQETQYF.